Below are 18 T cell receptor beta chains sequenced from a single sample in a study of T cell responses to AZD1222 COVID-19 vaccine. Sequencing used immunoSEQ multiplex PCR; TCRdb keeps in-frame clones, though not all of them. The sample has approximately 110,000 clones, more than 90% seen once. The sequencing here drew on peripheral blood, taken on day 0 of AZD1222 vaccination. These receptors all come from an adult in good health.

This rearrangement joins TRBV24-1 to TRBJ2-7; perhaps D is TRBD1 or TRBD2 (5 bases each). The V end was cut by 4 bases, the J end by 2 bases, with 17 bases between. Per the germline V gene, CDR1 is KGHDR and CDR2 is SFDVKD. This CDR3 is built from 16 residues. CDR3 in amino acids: CATSEPPRGEPYEQYF. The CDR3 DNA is TGTGCCACCAGTGAACCCCCCCGAGGGGAGCCCTACGAGCAGTACTTC.

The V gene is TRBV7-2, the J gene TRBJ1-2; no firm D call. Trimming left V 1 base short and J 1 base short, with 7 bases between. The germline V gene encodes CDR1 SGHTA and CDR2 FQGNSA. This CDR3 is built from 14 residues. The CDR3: CASSLDGSNYGYTF. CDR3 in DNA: TGTGCCAGCAGCTTAGATGGCAGTAACTATGGCTACACCTTC.

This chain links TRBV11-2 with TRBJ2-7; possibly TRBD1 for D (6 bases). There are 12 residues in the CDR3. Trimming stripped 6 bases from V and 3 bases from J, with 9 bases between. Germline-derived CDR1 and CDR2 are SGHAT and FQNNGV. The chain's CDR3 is CASSMTGYEQYF. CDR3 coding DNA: TGTGCCAGCAGTATGACAGGCTACGAGCAGTACTTC.

The CDR3 reads CASIGGDPHTQYF. The CDR3 nucleotides are TGTGCCAGCATTGGGGGGGACCCCCATACCCAGTACTTC. The rearrangement uses TRBV27 and TRBJ2-5; 7 positions match TRBD2. The CDR3 runs to 13 residues. Trimming took 7 bases from V and 8 from J; bases not matched to a gene: 10. The germline gives CDR1 MNHEY, CDR2 SMNVEV (reference sequence).

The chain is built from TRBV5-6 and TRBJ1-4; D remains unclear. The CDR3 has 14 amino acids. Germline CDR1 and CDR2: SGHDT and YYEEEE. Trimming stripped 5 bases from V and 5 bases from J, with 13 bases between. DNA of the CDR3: TGTGCCAGCAGATCGATGGGTCACAATGAAAAACTGTTTTTT. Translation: CASRSMGHNEKLFF. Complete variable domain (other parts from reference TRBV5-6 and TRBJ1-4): DAGVTQSPTHLIKTRGQQVTLRCSPKSGHDTVSWYQQALGQGPQFIFQYYEEEERQRGNFPDRFSGHQFPNYSSELNVNALLLGDSALYLCASRSMGHNEKLFFGSGTQLSVL.

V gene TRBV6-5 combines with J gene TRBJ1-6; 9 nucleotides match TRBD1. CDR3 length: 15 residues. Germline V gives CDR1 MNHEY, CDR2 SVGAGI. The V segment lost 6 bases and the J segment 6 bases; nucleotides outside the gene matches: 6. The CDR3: CASSRGQGLNSPLHF. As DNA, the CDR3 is TGTGCCAGCAGCCGTGGACAGGGGCTTAATTCACCCCTCCACTTT.

CDR3 DNA sequence: TGTGCCAGCAGCTTGAATCAAGAGACCCAGTACTTC. Residues: CASSLNQETQYF. The chain joins TRBV7-6 to TRBJ2-5; D gene ambiguous. Germline V gene sequence: CDR1 SGHVS, CDR2 FNYEAQ. The CDR3 consists of 12 residues. V was cut by 3 bases and J by 2 bases, with 4 bases left in between.

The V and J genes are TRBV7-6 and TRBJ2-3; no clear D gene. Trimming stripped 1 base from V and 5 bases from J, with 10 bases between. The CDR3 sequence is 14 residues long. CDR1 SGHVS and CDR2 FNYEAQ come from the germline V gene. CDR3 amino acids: CASSLVSLGDTQYF. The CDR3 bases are TGTGCCAGCAGCTTAGTTTCCCTCGGAGATACGCAGTATTTT.

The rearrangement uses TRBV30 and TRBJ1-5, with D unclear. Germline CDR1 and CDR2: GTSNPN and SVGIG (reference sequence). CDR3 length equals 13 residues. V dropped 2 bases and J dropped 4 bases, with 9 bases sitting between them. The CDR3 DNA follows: TGTGCCTGGAGTTTAAGGGAAAATCAGCCCCAGCATTTT. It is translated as CAWSLRENQPQHF.

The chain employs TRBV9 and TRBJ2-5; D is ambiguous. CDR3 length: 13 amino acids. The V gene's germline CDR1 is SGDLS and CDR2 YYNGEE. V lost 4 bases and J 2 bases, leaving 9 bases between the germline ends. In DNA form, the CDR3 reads TGTGCCAGCAGCTGGGCGGCACAAGAGACCCAGTACTTC. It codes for CASSWAAQETQYF. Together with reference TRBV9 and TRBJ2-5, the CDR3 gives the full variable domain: DSGVTQTPKHLITATGQRVTLRCSPRSGDLSVYWYQQSLDQGLQFLIQYYNGEERAKGNILERFSAQQFPDLHSELNLSSLELGDSALYFCASSWAAQETQYFGPGTRLLVL.

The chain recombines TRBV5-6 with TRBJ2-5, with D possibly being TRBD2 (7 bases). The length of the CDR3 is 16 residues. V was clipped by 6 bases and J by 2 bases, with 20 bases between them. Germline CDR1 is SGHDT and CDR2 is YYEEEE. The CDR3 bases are TGTGCCAGCACCATACCGACGGGGAGGGGGCAAGAGACCCAGTACTTC. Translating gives CASTIPTGRGQETQYF.

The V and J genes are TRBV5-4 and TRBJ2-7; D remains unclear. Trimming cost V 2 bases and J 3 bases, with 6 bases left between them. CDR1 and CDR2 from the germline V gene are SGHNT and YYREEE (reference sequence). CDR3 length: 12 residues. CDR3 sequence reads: CASSFHSYEQYF. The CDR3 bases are TGTGCCAGCAGCTTTCACAGCTACGAGCAGTACTTC.

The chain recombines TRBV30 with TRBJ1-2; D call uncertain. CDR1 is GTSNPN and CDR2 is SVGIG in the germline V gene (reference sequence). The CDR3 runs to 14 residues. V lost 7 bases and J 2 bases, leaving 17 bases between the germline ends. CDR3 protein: CASTAGLKNYGYTF. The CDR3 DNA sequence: TGTGCCTCCACGGCAGGCCTAAAGAACTATGGCTACACCTTC.

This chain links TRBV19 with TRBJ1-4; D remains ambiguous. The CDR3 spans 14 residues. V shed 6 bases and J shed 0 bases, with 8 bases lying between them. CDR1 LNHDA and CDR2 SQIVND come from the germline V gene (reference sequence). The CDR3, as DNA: TGTGCCAGTAGGGACCCGGCAACTAATGAAAAACTGTTTTTT. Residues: CASRDPATNEKLFF.

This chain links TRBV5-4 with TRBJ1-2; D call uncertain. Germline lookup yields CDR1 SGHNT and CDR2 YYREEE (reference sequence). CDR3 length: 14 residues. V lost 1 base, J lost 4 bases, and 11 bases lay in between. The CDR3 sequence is CASSLIDNVYGYTF. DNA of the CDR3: TGTGCCAGCAGCTTGATCGACAATGTCTATGGCTACACCTTC.

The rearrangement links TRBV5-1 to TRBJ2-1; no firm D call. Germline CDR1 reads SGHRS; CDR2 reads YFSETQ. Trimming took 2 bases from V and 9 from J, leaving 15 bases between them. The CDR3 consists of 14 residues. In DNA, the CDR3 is TGCGCCAGCAGCTTAGGTTTTAAAGGCAGTGAGCAGTTCTTC. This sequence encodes CASSLGFKGSEQFF.

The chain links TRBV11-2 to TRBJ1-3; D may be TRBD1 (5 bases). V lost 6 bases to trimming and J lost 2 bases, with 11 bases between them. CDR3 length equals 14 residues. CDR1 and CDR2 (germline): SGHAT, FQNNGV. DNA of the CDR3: TGTGCCAGCAGATATGGGGGGGCTGGAAACACCATATATTTT. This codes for CASRYGGAGNTIYF.

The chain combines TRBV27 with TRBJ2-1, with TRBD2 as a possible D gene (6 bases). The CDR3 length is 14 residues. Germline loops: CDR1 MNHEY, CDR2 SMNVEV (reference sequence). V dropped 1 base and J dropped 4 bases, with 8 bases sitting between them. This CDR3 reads CASSLLGGYNEQFF. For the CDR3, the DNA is TGTGCCAGCAGTTTATTGGGGGGTTACAATGAGCAGTTCTTC.